This T cell receptor (beta chain) was recovered during a study of cytomegalovirus exposure and HLA in healthy donors. PCR used 60 Vbeta primers and 13 Jbeta primers. This table comes from immunoSEQ multiplex PCR, and its TCRdb copy is limited to in-frame clones, with some not included. The sample lists roughly 120,000 clones; 77% were seen once. CDR3 size: 15 residues. Germline V gene sequence: CDR1 MNHNS, CDR2 SASEGT. The V and J ends lost 10 bases and 5 bases, in that order; junction bases with no gene match: 13. The rearrangement links TRBV6-1 to TRBJ2-5; 10 nucleotides match TRBD2. The sequencing sample was made of PBMCs. The TCR sequence derives from a human donor in good health. The CDR3 spells CATELAGPSGETQYF. The CDR3 region has the DNA TGTGCCACCGAACTAGCGGGGCCCTCGGGGGAGACCCAGTACTTC.